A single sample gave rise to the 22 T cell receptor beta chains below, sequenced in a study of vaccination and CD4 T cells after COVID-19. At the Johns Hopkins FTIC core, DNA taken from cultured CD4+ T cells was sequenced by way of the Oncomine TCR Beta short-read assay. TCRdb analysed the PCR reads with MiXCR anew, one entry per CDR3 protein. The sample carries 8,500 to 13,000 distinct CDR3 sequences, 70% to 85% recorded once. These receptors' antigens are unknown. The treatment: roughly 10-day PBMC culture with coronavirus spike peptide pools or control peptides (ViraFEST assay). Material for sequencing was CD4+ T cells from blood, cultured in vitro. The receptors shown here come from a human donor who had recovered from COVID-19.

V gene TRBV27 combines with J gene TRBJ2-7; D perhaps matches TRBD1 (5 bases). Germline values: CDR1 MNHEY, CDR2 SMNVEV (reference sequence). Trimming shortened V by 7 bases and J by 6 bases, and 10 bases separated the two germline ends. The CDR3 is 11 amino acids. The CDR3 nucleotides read TGTGCCAGCACTTGGACATTCGAGCAGTACTTC. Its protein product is CASTWTFEQYF.

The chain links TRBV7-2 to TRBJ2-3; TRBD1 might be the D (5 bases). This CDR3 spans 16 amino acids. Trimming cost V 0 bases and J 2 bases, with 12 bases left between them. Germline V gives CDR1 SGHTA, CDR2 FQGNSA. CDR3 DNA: TGTGCCAGCAGCTTAGCCGACAGAATAGCCACAGATACGCAGTATTTT. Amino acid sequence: CASSLADRIATDTQYF.

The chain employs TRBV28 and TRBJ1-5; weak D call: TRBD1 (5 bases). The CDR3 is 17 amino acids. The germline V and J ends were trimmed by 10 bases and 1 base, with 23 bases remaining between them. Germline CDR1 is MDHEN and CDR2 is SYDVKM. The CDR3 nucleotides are TGTGCCACCCACCGGGGGAGGGTTGGGAGCAGCAATCAGCCCCAGCATTTT. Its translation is CATHRGRVGSSNQPQHF.

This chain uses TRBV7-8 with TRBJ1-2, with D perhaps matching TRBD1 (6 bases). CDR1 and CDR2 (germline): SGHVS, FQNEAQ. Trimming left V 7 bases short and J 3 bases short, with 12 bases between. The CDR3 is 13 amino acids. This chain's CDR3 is CASTPRGDYGYTF. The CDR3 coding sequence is TGTGCCAGCACCCCCAGGGGTGACTATGGCTACACCTTC.

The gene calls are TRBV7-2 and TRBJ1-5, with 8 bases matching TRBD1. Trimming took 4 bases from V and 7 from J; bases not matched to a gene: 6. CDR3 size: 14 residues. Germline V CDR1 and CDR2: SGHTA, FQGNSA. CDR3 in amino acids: CASSSPDRGQPQHF. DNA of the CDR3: TGTGCCAGCAGCTCACCCGACAGGGGACAGCCCCAGCATTTT. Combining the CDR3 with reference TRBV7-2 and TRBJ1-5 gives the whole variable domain GAGVSQSPSNKVTEKGKDVELRCDPISGHTALYWYRQSLGQGLEFLIYFQGNSAPDKSGLPSDRFSAERTGGSVSTLTIQRTQQEDSAVYLCASSSPDRGQPQHFGDGTRLSIL.

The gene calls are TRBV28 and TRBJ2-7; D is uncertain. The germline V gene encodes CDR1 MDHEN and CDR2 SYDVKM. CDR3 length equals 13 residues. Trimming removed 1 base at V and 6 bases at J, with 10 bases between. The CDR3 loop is CASSLSLGGEQYF. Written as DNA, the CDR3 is TGTGCCAGCAGTTTATCCCTGGGCGGCGAGCAGTACTTC.

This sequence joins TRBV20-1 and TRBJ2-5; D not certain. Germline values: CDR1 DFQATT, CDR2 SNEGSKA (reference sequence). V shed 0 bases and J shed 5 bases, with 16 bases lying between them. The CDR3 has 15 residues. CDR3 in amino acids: CSARDRDGSWETQYF. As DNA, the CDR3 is TGCAGTGCTAGAGATCGAGATGGGTCCTGGGAGACCCAGTACTTC.

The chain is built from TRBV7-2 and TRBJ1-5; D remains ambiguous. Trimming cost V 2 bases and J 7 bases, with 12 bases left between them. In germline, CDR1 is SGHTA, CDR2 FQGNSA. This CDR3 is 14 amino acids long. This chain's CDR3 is CASSLLGSSQPQHF. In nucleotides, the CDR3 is TGTGCCAGCAGCTTACTGGGCAGCAGCCAGCCCCAGCATTTT.

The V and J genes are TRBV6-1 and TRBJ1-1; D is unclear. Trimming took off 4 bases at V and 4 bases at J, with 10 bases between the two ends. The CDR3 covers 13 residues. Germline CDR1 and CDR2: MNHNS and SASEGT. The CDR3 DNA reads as TGTGCCAGCAGTGTGGGTGGGTTCACTGAAGCTTTCTTT. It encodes CASSVGGFTEAFF.

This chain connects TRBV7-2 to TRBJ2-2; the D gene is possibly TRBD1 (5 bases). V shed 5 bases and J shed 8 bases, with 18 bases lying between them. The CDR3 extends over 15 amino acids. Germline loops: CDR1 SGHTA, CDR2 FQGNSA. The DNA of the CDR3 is TGTGCCAGCAGCCAATTCTCCAGGGTTGAAGGGGAGCTGTTTTTT. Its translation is CASSQFSRVEGELFF.

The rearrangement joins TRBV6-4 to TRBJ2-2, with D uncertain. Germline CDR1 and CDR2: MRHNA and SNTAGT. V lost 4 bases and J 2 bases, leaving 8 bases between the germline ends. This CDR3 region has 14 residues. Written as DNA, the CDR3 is TGTGCCAGCAGTGTAGGGCAAAACACCGGGGAGCTGTTTTTT. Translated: CASSVGQNTGELFF.

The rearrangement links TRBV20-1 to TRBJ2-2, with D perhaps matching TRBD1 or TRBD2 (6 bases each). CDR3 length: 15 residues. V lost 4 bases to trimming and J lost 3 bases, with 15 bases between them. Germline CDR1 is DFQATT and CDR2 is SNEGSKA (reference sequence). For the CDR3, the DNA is TGCAGTGCTATAAGGGGGGCGCGGGACACCGGGGAGCTGTTTTTT. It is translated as CSAIRGARDTGELFF.

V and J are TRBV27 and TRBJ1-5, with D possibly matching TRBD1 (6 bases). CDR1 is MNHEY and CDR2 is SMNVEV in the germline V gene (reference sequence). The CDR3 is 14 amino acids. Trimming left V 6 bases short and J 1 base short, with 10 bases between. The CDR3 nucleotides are TGTGCCAGCAGGTCGCAGGGGAGCAATCAGCCCCAGCATTTT. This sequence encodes CASRSQGSNQPQHF.

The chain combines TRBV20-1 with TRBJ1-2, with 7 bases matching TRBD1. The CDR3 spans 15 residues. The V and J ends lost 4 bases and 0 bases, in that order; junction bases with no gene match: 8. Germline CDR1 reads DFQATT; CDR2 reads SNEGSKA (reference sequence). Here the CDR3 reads CSAITGATANYGYTF. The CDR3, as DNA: TGCAGTGCTATCACAGGGGCGACAGCTAACTATGGCTACACCTTC.

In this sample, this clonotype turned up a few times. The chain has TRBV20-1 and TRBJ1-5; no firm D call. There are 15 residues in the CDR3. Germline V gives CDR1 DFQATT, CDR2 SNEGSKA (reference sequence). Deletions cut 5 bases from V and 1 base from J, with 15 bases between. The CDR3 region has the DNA TGCAGTGCTGAACCCGAGACGGCAAGCAATCAGCCCCAGCATTTT. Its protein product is CSAEPETASNQPQHF.

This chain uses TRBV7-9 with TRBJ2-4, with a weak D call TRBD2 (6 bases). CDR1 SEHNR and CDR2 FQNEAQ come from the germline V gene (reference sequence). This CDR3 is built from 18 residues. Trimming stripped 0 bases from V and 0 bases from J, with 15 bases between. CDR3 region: CASSLAMVAAIAKNIQYF. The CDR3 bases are TGTGCCAGCAGCTTAGCGATGGTAGCGGCCATAGCCAAAAACATTCAGTACTTC.

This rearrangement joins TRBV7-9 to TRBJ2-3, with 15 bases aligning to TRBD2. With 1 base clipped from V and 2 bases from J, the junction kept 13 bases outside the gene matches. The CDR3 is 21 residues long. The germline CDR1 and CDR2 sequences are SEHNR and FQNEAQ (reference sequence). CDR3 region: CASSLEGIGTSGRTITDTQYF. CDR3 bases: TGTGCCAGCAGCTTAGAGGGTATTGGGACTAGCGGGAGGACGATCACAGATACGCAGTATTTT.

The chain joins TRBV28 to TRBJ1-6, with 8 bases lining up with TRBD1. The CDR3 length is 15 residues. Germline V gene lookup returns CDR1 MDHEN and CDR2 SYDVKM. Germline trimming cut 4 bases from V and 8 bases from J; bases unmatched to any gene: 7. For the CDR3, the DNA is TGTGCCAGCAGTTACCAGGACAGGGTCGATTCACCCCTCCACTTT. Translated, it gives CASSYQDRVDSPLHF. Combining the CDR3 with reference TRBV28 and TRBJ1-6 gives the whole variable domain DVKVTQSSRYLVKRTGEKVFLECVQDMDHENMFWYRQDPGLGLRLIYFSYDVKMKEKGDIPEGYSVSREKKERFSLILESASTNQTSMYLCASSYQDRVDSPLHFGNGTRLTVT.

The DNA for the CDR3 is TGCAGTGCCAGACCTAGCGGAGTCTTTAGGGCCCAGTACTTC. It is translated as CSARPSGVFRAQYF. This chain joins TRBV20-1 and TRBJ2-5, with 7 bases that match TRBD2. V lost 6 bases to trimming and J lost 9 bases; unmatched junction nucleotides: 16. This CDR3 region has 14 residues. Germline V gene lookup returns CDR1 DFQATT and CDR2 SNEGSKA (reference sequence).

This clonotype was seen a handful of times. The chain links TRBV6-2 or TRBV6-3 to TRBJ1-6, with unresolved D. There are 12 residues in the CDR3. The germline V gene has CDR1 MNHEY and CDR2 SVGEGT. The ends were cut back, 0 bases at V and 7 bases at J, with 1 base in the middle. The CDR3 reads CASSYSNSPLHF. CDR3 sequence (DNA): TGTGCCAGCAGTTACTCGAATTCACCCCTCCACTTT.

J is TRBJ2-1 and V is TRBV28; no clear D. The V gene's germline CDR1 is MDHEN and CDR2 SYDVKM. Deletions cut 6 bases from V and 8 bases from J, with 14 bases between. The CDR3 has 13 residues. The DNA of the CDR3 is TGTGCCAGCAGCCTGCCCCCATGGTATGAGCAGTTCTTC. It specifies CASSLPPWYEQFF.

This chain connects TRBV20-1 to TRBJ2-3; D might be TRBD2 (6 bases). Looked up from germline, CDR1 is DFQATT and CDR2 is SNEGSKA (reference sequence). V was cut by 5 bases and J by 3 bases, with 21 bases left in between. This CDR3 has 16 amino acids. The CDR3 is CSAGKKTSSWTDTQYF. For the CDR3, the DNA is TGCAGTGCTGGGAAAAAGACTAGTTCTTGGACAGATACGCAGTATTTT.